These 16 T cell receptor beta chains were all obtained from the same sample, sequenced in a study of cytomegalovirus exposure and HLA in healthy donors. The primer mix had 60 Vbeta and 13 Jbeta primers. Repertoires were generated with immunoSEQ multiplex PCR, while TCRdb's copy carries only in-frame clones and drops some. Counted here are fewer than 90,000 clones, around three quarters occurring once; the ten biggest clones make up 1.3% to 1.5%. Source material: PBMCs. The receptors stem from a male donor in good health and CMV-seronegative.

The CDR3 DNA sequence: TGTGCCAGCACCCTATTGACAGGGAGCACAGATACGCAGTATTTT. This gives the protein CASTLLTGSTDTQYF. The chain links TRBV27 to TRBJ2-3, with TRBD1 matching 7 bases. The CDR3 extends over 15 amino acids. Germline V CDR1 and CDR2: MNHEY, SMNVEV (reference sequence). J lost 0 bases, V lost 7 bases, and 7 bases had no gene match.

J is TRBJ2-1 and V is TRBV4-3; no definite D call. Trimming pared 0 bases from V and 3 bases from J, leaving 18 bases between. The CDR3 is 18 amino acids. The germline V gene encodes CDR1 LGHNA and CDR2 YSLEER. The CDR3 coding sequence is TGCGCCAGCAGCCAAGATCGCGTGGGCCCCCTCCACTACAATGAGCAGTTCTTC. This codes for CASSQDRVGPLHYNEQFF.

This chain links TRBV5-1 with TRBJ2-5; 11 positions match TRBD2. Germline CDR1 is SGHRS and CDR2 is YFSETQ. V gave up 4 bases and J gave up 0 bases; unmatched junction bases: 8. The CDR3 totals 17 residues. The CDR3 here is CASSAYGLAGNQETQYF. CDR3 nucleotide sequence: TGCGCCAGCAGCGCCTACGGACTAGCGGGTAACCAAGAGACCCAGTACTTC.

The chain links TRBV19 to TRBJ2-1; 9 bases match TRBD1. Losses at the gene ends were 6 bases for V and 7 bases for J; bases not matched to a gene: 10. CDR3 size: 15 residues. Per germline, CDR1 LNHDA and CDR2 SQIVND (reference sequence). The CDR3 DNA reads TGTGCCAGTAGCCAAACAGGGGGCGAGAGGAATGAGCAGTTCTTC. Its protein is CASSQTGGERNEQFF.

Only one count was recorded for this clone. This chain uses TRBV4-1 with TRBJ2-3, with 8 bases matching TRBD1. The CDR3 is made up of 15 amino acids. V was pared by 2 bases and J by 5 bases, with 6 bases of the junction left unmatched. Looked up from germline, CDR1 is MGHRA and CDR2 is YSYEKL. In DNA form, the CDR3 reads TGCGCCAGCAGCCAACAGGGGGCAAATGGAGATACGCAGTATTTT. Protein product: CASSQQGANGDTQYF.

This clone was detected a few times. The gene calls are TRBV7-2 and TRBJ1-2; the D is unclear. The V gene's germline CDR1 is SGHTA and CDR2 FQGNSA. Between the trimmed V and J ends, which lost 1 base and 5 bases, there was a span of 5 bases. CDR3 length: 12 amino acids. The CDR3 protein is CASSLGPYGYTF. The DNA of the CDR3 is TGTGCCAGCAGCTTAGGTCCGTATGGCTACACCTTC.

The table lists this clone with a few counts. This chain connects TRBV7-2 to TRBJ2-7; no clear D. The CDR3 consists of 14 residues. Trimming pared 4 bases from V and 0 bases from J, leaving 10 bases between. CDR1 is SGHTA and CDR2 is FQGNSA in the germline V gene. CDR3 DNA sequence: TGTGCCAGCAGCTCGGATACGGGCTCCTACGAGCAGTACTTC. Translated, it gives CASSSDTGSYEQYF.

This CDR3 reads CASLPQGAKNIQYF. The CDR3 coding sequence is TGTGCCAGCCTTCCACAGGGGGCCAAAAACATTCAGTACTTC. The chain joins TRBV7-9 to TRBJ2-4; 7 bases line up with TRBD1. The germline V gene has CDR1 SEHNR and CDR2 FQNEAQ (reference sequence). With 8 bases clipped from V and 1 base from J, the junction kept 5 bases outside the gene matches. The CDR3 runs 14 residues.

The chain recombines TRBV27 with TRBJ1-2; D may be TRBD1 (5 bases). The germline V gene encodes CDR1 MNHEY and CDR2 SMNVEV (reference sequence). V was clipped by 7 bases and J by 6 bases, with 15 bases between them. The CDR3 length is 13 residues. CDR3 sequence: CASTTGGINGYTF. The CDR3 nucleotides are TGTGCCAGCACCACCGGGGGGATCAATGGCTACACCTTC.

This clone was observed a few times. The chain carries TRBV28 and TRBJ2-5; 10 nucleotides align to TRBD1. The closer fit of TRBJ2-7 to the DNA end suggests the J call may be wrong. CDR1 and CDR2 from the germline V gene are MDHEN and SYDVKM. This CDR3 contains 14 residues. CDR3 amino acids: CATKRTGGMYEQYF. The CDR3 region has the DNA TGTGCCACCAAGCGGACAGGGGGTATGTACGAGCAGTACTTC.

The gene calls are TRBV5-1 and TRBJ2-7; D might be TRBD1 (6 bases). This CDR3 has 14 amino acids. V lost 0 bases to trimming and J lost 5 bases, with 12 bases between them. Germline V gene lookup returns CDR1 SGHRS and CDR2 YFSETQ. The CDR3 protein is CASSLDRVGDEQYF. The DNA of the CDR3 is TGCGCCAGCAGCTTGGACAGGGTGGGTGACGAGCAGTACTTC. The variable domain in full, with the rest retrieved from reference TRBV5-1 and TRBJ2-7, is KAGVTQTPRYLIKTRGQQVTLSCSPISGHRSVSWYQQTPGQGLQFLFEYFSETQRNKGNFPGRFSGRQFSNSRSEMNVSTLELGDSALYLCASSLDRVGDEQYFGPGTRLTVT.

The CDR3 DNA is TGTGCCAGCAGCTCTAGGACTAGTCTTTTCCCCTACGAGCAGTACTTC. Protein product: CASSSRTSLFPYEQYF. This chain joins TRBV5-6 and TRBJ2-7; TRBD2 matches 7 bases. The CDR3 is made up of 16 amino acids. V gave up 3 bases and J gave up 2 bases; unmatched junction bases: 11. The germline CDR1 and CDR2 sequences are SGHDT and YYEEEE.

The chain employs TRBV29-1 and TRBJ1-2, with TRBD1 as a possible D gene (6 bases). Germline-derived CDR1 and CDR2 are SQVTM and ANQGSEA. Trimming took off 4 bases at V and 2 bases at J, with 8 bases between the two ends. The length of the CDR3 is 12 residues. The CDR3 reads CSVGDKNYGYTF. CDR3 in DNA: TGCAGCGTTGGGGACAAGAACTATGGCTACACCTTC.

The chain couples TRBV28 to TRBJ1-4; tentatively, D is TRBD1 (5 bases). Germline V lookup: CDR1 MDHEN, CDR2 SYDVKM. Trimming removed 6 bases at V and 8 bases at J, with 19 bases between. The CDR3 consists of 15 residues. CDR3 protein: CASSLGDGTAEKLFF. CDR3 nucleotides: TGTGCCAGCAGCTTGGGGGACGGGACTGCCGAAAAACTGTTTTTT.

The chain joins TRBV5-6 to TRBJ2-7; tentative D call: TRBD1 (5 bases). Trimming took off 5 bases at V and 7 bases at J, with 10 bases between the two ends. The CDR3 length is 11 residues. Germline-derived CDR1 and CDR2 are SGHDT and YYEEEE. The CDR3 region has the DNA TGTGCCAGCAGAGGGGCTGGGGAGCAGTACTTC. Protein sequence: CASRGAGEQYF.

This clone was seen a single time. The chain employs TRBV4-1 and TRBJ2-4; no reliable D call. V shed 0 bases and J shed 0 bases, with 9 bases lying between them. The CDR3 is 16 amino acids. Germline assignment: CDR1 MGHRA and CDR2 YSYEKL. The CDR3 DNA is TGCGCCAGCAGCCAAGAAGACGGCGGAGCCAAAAACATTCAGTACTTC. Protein: CASSQEDGGAKNIQYF.